This T cell receptor beta chain was sequenced for a study of blood T cell repertoires in COVID-19. Study context: Donors in the United States, Italy and Spain gave samples during acute or convalescent COVID-19. The analysed material was cDNA or gDNA that came from T cells, B-cell-depleted T cells, or PBMCs.

In Cohort 3, a recovered donor had either two negative PCRs, clearance, or symptom resolution. As for this clone: Other nucleotide sequences in the sample specify the same CDR3.

TCRdb's copy holds only in-frame clones and misses some; the assay was immunoSEQ multiplex PCR. The sample contains 300,000 to 350,000 clones, approximately 88% of which appear only once. V lost 6 bases and J 0 bases, leaving 9 bases between the germline ends. This CDR3 has 15 residues. CDR1 and CDR2 from the germline V gene are MDHEN and SYDVKM. The chain combines TRBV28 with TRBJ1-6, with D maybe TRBD1 (5 bases). The receptor comes from a young man who had recovered from COVID-19. The sample was PBMCs or T cells enriched from blood (not recorded which). The CDR3 DNA reads TGTGCCAGCAGCCTCCAGGGCTCCTATAATTCACCCCTCCACTTT. It specifies CASSLQGSYNSPLHF.